Included here is one T cell receptor (beta chain) sequence, with context. Its target is unknown. This specimen comes from a study of T cell responses to AZD1222 COVID-19 vaccine. The study, taken as a whole, reports: Spike-specific TCR breadth and depth went up after people got two AZD1222 doses.

The CDR3 is 15 amino acids. The junction had 5 bases not matched to a gene; V was cut back by 7 bases and J by 3 bases. Per the germline V gene, CDR1 is SEHNR and CDR2 is FQNEAQ (reference sequence). Generated by immunoSEQ multiplex PCR, the TCRdb table keeps only in-frame clones and is missing some. The data show more than 150,000 clones, with around 90% seen just once and around 1.9% held by the top ten. The sequenced sample was peripheral blood, obtained 28 days after the second AZD1222 dose. The chain has TRBV7-9 and TRBJ1-4; TRBD1 aligns across 10 bases. The receptor was isolated from an adult who received the AZD1222 COVID-19 vaccine. DNA of the CDR3: TGTGCCAGCATGAGACAGGGGGCAGCTAATGAAAAACTGTTTTTT. Its protein is CASMRQGAANEKLFF.